Shown below are 17 T cell receptor beta chains from a single sample sequenced in a study of T cell responses to AZD1222 COVID-19 vaccine. This table comes from immunoSEQ multiplex PCR, and its TCRdb copy is limited to in-frame clones, with some not included. The data hold 95,000 to 150,000 clones, with around 87% observed a single time. Sequences were derived from peripheral blood, sampled on day 0 of AZD1222 vaccination. These receptors all stem from an adult in good health.

The chain carries TRBV9 and TRBJ2-7; D tentatively fits TRBD1 or TRBD2 (5 bases each). Deletions cut 0 bases from V and 5 bases from J, with 15 bases between. The CDR3 length is 15 residues. Germline CDR1 and CDR2: SGDLS and YYNGEE. Here the CDR3 reads CASSVGGTATHEQYF. The CDR3, as DNA: TGTGCCAGCAGCGTAGGAGGGACCGCCACCCACGAGCAGTACTTC.

The chain is built from TRBV30 and TRBJ1-5, with 7 bases that match TRBD1. CDR3 length equals 15 residues. Trimming removed 3 bases from V and 0 bases from J; junction bases left unmatched: 5. Germline-derived CDR1 and CDR2 are GTSNPN and SVGIG (reference sequence). CDR3 DNA: TGTGCCTGGAGGGACAGGACAACTAGCAATCAGCCCCAGCATTTT. It encodes CAWRDRTTSNQPQHF.

The rearrangement joins TRBV11-2 to TRBJ2-3, with 8 bases lining up with TRBD2. There are 15 residues in the CDR3. Germline V gene lookup returns CDR1 SGHAT and CDR2 FQNNGV. Losses at the gene ends were 5 bases for V and 6 bases for J; bases not matched to a gene: 10. CDR3 protein: CASSPLAGSLDTQYF. CDR3 nucleotide sequence: TGTGCCAGCAGCCCATTAGCGGGGAGTTTGGATACGCAGTATTTT.

The V and J genes are TRBV21-1 and TRBJ2-7; whether TRBD1, the table's D call, matches the DNA was not checked. TRBV21-1 is recorded as a pseudogene. The CDR3 runs 14 residues. The CDR3 here is CASSPRDNSYEQYF. The CDR3 region has the DNA TGTGCCAGCAGCCCCCGGGACAACTCCTACGAGCAGTACTTC.

The chain joins TRBV29-1 to TRBJ1-2, with TRBD1 identical over 9 bases. Looked up from germline, CDR1 is SQVTM and CDR2 is ANQGSEA. J was trimmed by 9 bases and V by 6 bases; bases with no gene match: 11. The length of the CDR3 is 13 residues. The CDR3 is CSVDPGQGVSYTF. DNA of the CDR3: TGCAGCGTCGACCCGGGACAGGGAGTGAGCTACACCTTC.

This clone was counted a single time. The V call is TRBV15, the J call TRBJ1-3; the D gene is possibly TRBD1 (6 bases). CDR3 size: 19 residues. V lost 2 bases to trimming and J lost 4 bases, with 24 bases between them. Germline CDR1 LNHNV, CDR2 YYDKDF (reference sequence). As DNA, the CDR3 is TGTGCCACCAGCAGACCATATTCCCTAGAGGGGGGACAAGGAAACACCATATATTTT. Translating it yields CATSRPYSLEGGQGNTIYF.

This chain uses TRBV7-9 with TRBJ1-2; the D gene is possibly TRBD1 (5 bases). The CDR3 length is 14 residues. The V end lost 1 base, the J end lost 4 bases, and 10 bases lay between the germline ends. CDR1 and CDR2 from the germline V gene are SEHNR and FQNEAQ (reference sequence). CDR3 nucleotides: TGTGCCAGCAGCTTAGGGCCAGGGACCTATGGCTACACCTTC. Translated: CASSLGPGTYGYTF.

The rearrangement joins TRBV10-1 to TRBJ2-1, with no clear D. V was cut by 5 bases and J by 5 bases, with 25 bases left in between. From germline, CDR1 is WNHNN and CDR2 SYGVQD (reference sequence). This CDR3 has 18 residues. The CDR3 protein is CASSPKFRVSVIHNEQFF. The CDR3 region has the DNA TGCGCCAGCAGTCCAAAATTCCGGGTCTCCGTGATTCACAATGAGCAGTTCTTC.

The rearrangement uses TRBV4-1 and TRBJ1-3, with TRBD1 as a possible D gene (5 bases). The CDR3 loop spans 15 amino acids. V lost 5 bases to trimming and J lost 4 bases, with 15 bases between them. In germline, CDR1 is MGHRA, CDR2 YSYEKL. The DNA for the CDR3 is TGCGCCAGCAGCGGACCCCAGGGATTCGGAAACACCATATATTTT. Protein sequence: CASSGPQGFGNTIYF.

The chain carries TRBV5-5 and TRBJ1-1; TRBD1 is a possible D gene (6 bases). Trimming pared 1 base from V and 4 bases from J, leaving 11 bases between. CDR3 length: 14 amino acids. Germline V gene sequence: CDR1 SGHKS, CDR2 YYEKEE (reference sequence). The CDR3 spells CASSLWQGSTEAFF. In nucleotides, the CDR3 is TGTGCCAGCAGCTTGTGGCAGGGGAGCACTGAAGCTTTCTTT.

The chain links TRBV5-1 to TRBJ2-5; D remains ambiguous. V dropped 2 bases and J dropped 5 bases, with 4 bases sitting between them. This CDR3 region has 11 residues. Germline values: CDR1 SGHRS, CDR2 YFSETQ. CDR3 nucleotide sequence: TGCGCCAGCAGCTTATGGGAGACCCAGTACTTC. As protein: CASSLWETQYF. Supplemented by reference TRBV5-1 and TRBJ2-5, the full variable domain reads KAGVTQTPRYLIKTRGQQVTLSCSPISGHRSVSWYQQTPGQGLQFLFEYFSETQRNKGNFPGRFSGRQFSNSRSEMNVSTLELGDSALYLCASSLWETQYFGPGTRLLVL.

V and J are TRBV7-2 and TRBJ1-5, with D possibly TRBD1 on 5 matching bases. The CDR3 has 14 residues. CDR1 and CDR2 from the germline V gene are SGHTA and FQGNSA. V was clipped by 4 bases and J by 0 bases, with 7 bases between them. The CDR3 DNA reads TGTGCCAGCAGCTCGACAGATAGCAATCAGCCCCAGCATTTT. It translates to CASSSTDSNQPQHF.

The CDR3 reads CASSGIRDRTDTQYF. The CDR3 bases are TGTGCCAGCAGTGGTATACGGGACAGGACAGATACGCAGTATTTT. The chain joins TRBV2 to TRBJ2-3, with 8 bases fitting TRBD1. The CDR3 is made up of 15 amino acids. The germline V gene encodes CDR1 SNHLY and CDR2 FYNNEI. V was pared by 4 bases and J by 3 bases, with 6 bases of the junction left unmatched.

This chain joins TRBV5-1 and TRBJ2-7, with a weak D call TRBD1 (6 bases). The V gene lost 2 bases and the J gene lost 5 bases, with 17 bases spanning the gap. Germline lookup yields CDR1 SGHRS and CDR2 YFSETQ. The CDR3 spans 15 residues. The CDR3 DNA is TGCGCCAGCAGCTTCCGCCGGACAGAGAATCACGAGCAGTACTTC. Translation: CASSFRRTENHEQYF.

This clone has a single count. The chain has TRBV5-1 and TRBJ1-1; D is ambiguous. The V end was cut by 0 bases, the J end by 1 base, with 10 bases between. The CDR3 contains 15 residues. CDR1 is SGHRS and CDR2 is YFSETQ in the germline V gene. In DNA form, the CDR3 reads TGCGCCAGCAGCTTGGATGGGGTTGAGAACACTGAAGCTTTCTTT. This encodes CASSLDGVENTEAFF.

This chain uses TRBV4-2 with TRBJ2-3; D call uncertain. V lost 0 bases, J lost 1 base, and 8 bases lay in between. Per germline, CDR1 LGHNA and CDR2 YNFKEQ. The CDR3 has 15 residues. As DNA, the CDR3 is TGTGCCAGCAGCCAAGAATACGCGGGCACAGATACGCAGTATTTT. Translation: CASSQEYAGTDTQYF.

This clone was recorded once. The genes are TRBV27 and TRBJ1-2; D unresolved. The ends were cut back, 6 bases at V and 4 bases at J, with 15 bases in the middle. CDR3 size: 14 residues. Looked up from germline, CDR1 is MNHEY and CDR2 is SMNVEV (reference sequence). CDR3 region: CASREPGDFYGYTF. The CDR3 region has the DNA TGTGCCAGCAGGGAGCCCGGGGATTTCTATGGCTACACCTTC.